These 25 T cell receptor beta chains originate from one sample sequenced in a study of T-cell reconstitution after alpha-beta-depleted transplantation in children. The library targeted TCRbeta and was prepared with unique molecular identifiers. TCRdb passed the PCR reads through MiXCR, listing each CDR3 protein once. This sample yields 330,000 or so distinct CDR3 sequences, of which about 9.4% are seen a single time; more than 2% belongs to the top ten. Sequencing used PBMCs from the stem cell graft donor, obtained from the stem cell graft. The receptors were sampled from a human donor who donated a stem cell graft to a child with acute lymphoblastic leukemia.

This clonotype has a count of ten or more. The rearrangement joins TRBV6-5 to TRBJ2-5; the D gene could be TRBD1 or TRBD2 (6 bases each). The CDR3 covers 16 residues. Per germline, CDR1 MNHEY and CDR2 SVGAGI. The ends were cut back, 2 bases at V and 5 bases at J, with 18 bases in the middle. The CDR3 sequence is CASSYEGGPQVETQYF. CDR3 bases: TGTGCCAGCAGTTACGAGGGGGGACCGCAGGTGGAGACCCAGTACTTC.

The J gene is TRBJ1-1, the V gene TRBV6-2 or TRBV6-3; possibly TRBD1 for D (5 bases). V was trimmed by 5 bases and J by 11 bases, leaving 12 bases between them. The CDR3 sequence is 11 residues long. Germline values: CDR1 MNHEY, CDR2 SVGEGT. This CDR3 is CASSAQEAAFF. As DNA, the CDR3 is TGTGCCAGCAGTGCACAGGAGGCGGCTTTCTTT.

This clonotype was observed at least ten times. This rearrangement joins TRBV6-2 or TRBV6-3 to TRBJ1-1; D not resolved. This CDR3 region has 13 residues. CDR1 and CDR2 (germline): MNHEY, SVGEGT. The ends were cut back, 0 bases at V and 0 bases at J, with 2 bases in the middle. CDR3 sequence: CASSYSVNTEAFF. DNA of the CDR3: TGTGCCAGCAGTTACTCCGTGAACACTGAAGCTTTCTTT.

This clonotype has more than one count but fewer than ten. The chain is built from TRBV4-3 and TRBJ2-2, with 8 bases that match TRBD2. Trimming removed 1 base from V and 2 bases from J; junction bases left unmatched: 6. Germline loops: CDR1 LGHNA, CDR2 YSLEER. This CDR3 is 17 amino acids long. DNA for the CDR3: TGCGCCAGCAGCCAAGTGATGACTAGCGATAACACCGGGGAGCTGTTTTTT. Translated, it gives CASSQVMTSDNTGELFF.

The V gene is TRBV12-3 or TRBV12-4, the J gene TRBJ2-1, with D perhaps matching TRBD1 (6 bases). V dropped 5 bases and J dropped 5 bases, with 13 bases sitting between them. There are 14 residues in the CDR3. The CDR3, as DNA: TGTGCCAGCAGTCTACCACAGGGCAACAATGAGCAGTTCTTC. Protein product: CASSLPQGNNEQFF.

The DNA of the CDR3 is TGTGCCAGCAGTTACTCGCCGGGAAACACTGAAGCTTTCTTT. It encodes CASSYSPGNTEAFF. This chain connects TRBV6-5 to TRBJ1-1; D uncertain. The germline V and J ends were trimmed by 0 bases and 2 bases, with 7 bases remaining between them. CDR1 MNHEY and CDR2 SVGAGI come from the germline V gene. This CDR3 region has 14 residues.

This clonotype was observed at least ten times. The J gene is TRBJ2-7, the V gene TRBV12-3 or TRBV12-4; the match to TRBD1 covers 8 bases. Unmatched junction bases numbered 7, after V lost 3 bases and J lost 3 bases. There are 15 residues in the CDR3. CDR3 in amino acids: CASSLDGTGNYEQYF. CDR3 nucleotides: TGTGCCAGCAGTTTGGACGGGACAGGAAACTACGAGCAGTACTTC.

At least ten counts were recorded for this clonotype. The J gene is TRBJ2-1, the V gene TRBV5-1; D gene ambiguous. V lost 0 bases and J lost 5, with 6 bases in between. The CDR3 consists of 13 residues. Germline V gives CDR1 SGHRS, CDR2 YFSETQ. CDR3 sequence (DNA): TGCGCCAGCAGCTTGGTCGGAGACAATGAGCAGTTCTTC. Translation gives CASSLVGDNEQFF.

The chain employs TRBV18 and TRBJ2-5; 9 bases are shared with TRBD1. V trimming: 6 bases; J trimming: 4 bases; junction bases outside the gene matches: 15. The CDR3 runs 17 residues. Germline values: CDR1 KGHSH, CDR2 LQKENI. In DNA, the CDR3 is TGTGCCAGCTCTCCCAGGTTAACAGGGGGCTTGGGAGAGACCCAGTACTTC. Translated, it gives CASSPRLTGGLGETQYF.

This clonotype was detected only a few times. The chain carries TRBV14 and TRBJ2-1; 12 bases are shared with TRBD2. The CDR3 has 18 residues. Germline CDR1 reads SGHDN; CDR2 reads FVKESK. After removal of 5 bases from V and 4 bases from J, the junction contained 12 bases not matched to a gene. This chain's CDR3 is CASSSSRGLAGLYNEQFF. In DNA form, the CDR3 reads TGTGCCAGCAGCTCTTCCAGGGGACTAGCGGGCCTTTACAATGAGCAGTTCTTC.

A few counts support this clonotype. The V and J genes are TRBV10-3 and TRBJ1-6; D possibly corresponds to TRBD1 (6 bases). CDR1 is ENHRY, CDR2 SYGVKD, per germline. This CDR3 spans 13 amino acids. V lost 4 bases and J 10 bases, leaving 11 bases between the germline ends. CDR3 in amino acids: CAISGTVDSPLHF. CDR3 nucleotide sequence: TGTGCCATCAGTGGGACAGTCGACTCACCCCTCCACTTT.

This chain links TRBV7-8 with TRBJ2-1; tentative D call: TRBD2 (6 bases). Germline V lookup: CDR1 SGHVS, CDR2 FQNEAQ. Trimming cost V 1 base and J 3 bases, with 10 bases left between them. This CDR3 has 15 residues. In DNA, the CDR3 is TGTGCCAGCAGCTTAGAGGCGGGGCTCTACAATGAGCAGTTCTTC. This codes for CASSLEAGLYNEQFF.

This clonotype has ten or more counts. The J gene is TRBJ2-1, the V gene TRBV9; D remains ambiguous. The CDR3 extends over 11 amino acids. V shed 2 bases and J shed 9 bases, with 6 bases lying between them. Germline V CDR1 and CDR2: SGDLS, YYNGEE. The CDR3 region is CASSVGGEQFF. CDR3 bases: TGTGCCAGCAGCGTCGGTGGTGAGCAGTTCTTC.

This clonotype has a handful of counts. The rearrangement joins TRBV24-1 to TRBJ2-4; 9 nucleotides line up with TRBD1. CDR1 and CDR2 (germline): KGHDR, SFDVKD. V trimming: 7 bases; J trimming: 4 bases; junction bases outside the gene matches: 22. The CDR3 has 20 amino acids. CDR3 nucleotide sequence: TGTGCCACCAGATTAGTCGGGACAGGGAAATGGGGGAGGCGAAAAAACATTCAGTACTTC. Translated: CATRLVGTGKWGRRKNIQYF.

As regards this clonotype: At one end, the junction sequence differs from germline, possibly due to a read error. The chain links TRBV2 to TRBJ1-6; 8 bases fit TRBD1. The CDR3 contains 16 residues. CDR1 is SNHLY, CDR2 FYNNEI, per germline. The DNA for the CDR3 is TGTGCCAGCAGTGACTGGACAGGGATGTTGGATTCCCCCCTCCACTTT. It is translated as CASSDWTGMLDSPLHF.

This clonotype was observed a single time. This chain connects TRBV7-9 to TRBJ2-1; 9 bases line up with TRBD2. The ends lost 10 bases at V and 4 bases at J; junction bases unmatched: 14. This CDR3 spans 16 amino acids. Germline values: CDR1 SEHNR, CDR2 FQNEAQ (reference sequence). CDR3 sequence reads: CAMSPRVSGSYNEQFF. The CDR3 DNA follows: TGTGCCATGAGCCCGAGGGTTAGCGGGAGTTACAATGAGCAGTTCTTC.

This clonotype has only a few counts. The chain joins TRBV14 to TRBJ2-1, with 8 bases fitting TRBD1. The CDR3 length is 15 residues. The trim removed 4 bases at V and 6 bases at J, leaving 8 bases unmatched. Germline CDR1 and CDR2: SGHDN and FVKESK. The CDR3 loop reads CASSPTGTGFNEQFF. For the CDR3, the DNA is TGTGCCAGCAGCCCCACCGGGACAGGCTTCAATGAGCAGTTCTTC.

About this clonotype: Its ends do not fully match the called genes, so a read error is possible. The V and J genes are TRBV18 and TRBJ1-1; perhaps TRBD1 as D (6 bases). The CDR3 is 13 residues long. Germline CDR1 KGHSH, CDR2 LQKENI. CDR3 amino acids: CASSVARDTQAFF. The CDR3 DNA reads TGTGCCAGCTCAGTGGCGAGGGACACTCAAGCTTTCTTT.

The sample holds a few counts of this clonotype. The J gene is TRBJ2-1, the V gene TRBV12-3 or TRBV12-4; D gene unclear. Between the trimmed V and J ends, which lost 5 bases and 5 bases, there was a span of 13 bases. The CDR3 contains 14 residues. The CDR3 loop reads CASSLASSHNEQFF. CDR3 nucleotides: TGTGCCAGCAGTCTGGCCTCCTCACACAATGAGCAGTTCTTC.

This clonotype was counted a few times. The chain recombines TRBV7-8 with TRBJ1-5, with D possibly matching TRBD1 (6 bases). CDR1 is SGHVS, CDR2 FQNEAQ, per germline. This CDR3 has 15 residues. V dropped 5 bases and J dropped 0 bases, with 11 bases sitting between them. The DNA for the CDR3 is TGTGCCAGCAGCCTAGGGGGGGATAGCAATCAGCCCCAGCATTTT. As protein: CASSLGGDSNQPQHF.

In this sample, this clonotype turned up a few times. The chain couples TRBV20-1 to TRBJ1-5; D is undetermined. The CDR3 sequence is 12 residues long. CDR1 DFQATT and CDR2 SNEGSKA come from the germline V gene (reference sequence). Trimming stripped 2 bases from V and 3 bases from J, with 5 bases between. CDR3 residues: CSARRSNQPQHF. The DNA for the CDR3 is TGCAGTGCTAGAAGGTCCAATCAGCCCCAGCATTTT.

This chain joins TRBV20-1 and TRBJ2-2; 9 bases map to TRBD2. The CDR3 consists of 16 residues. V shed 0 bases and J 3 bases; nucleotides not matched to a gene: 5. Germline CDR1 reads DFQATT; CDR2 reads SNEGSKA (reference sequence). CDR3 residues: CSARDLLAGYTGELFF. The DNA for the CDR3 is TGCAGTGCTAGAGATCTGCTAGCGGGATACACCGGGGAGCTGTTTTTT.

The rearrangement joins TRBV12-3 or TRBV12-4 to TRBJ2-3, with 7 nucleotides matching TRBD1. J was trimmed by 1 base and V by 6 bases; bases with no gene match: 16. The CDR3 loop spans 18 amino acids. In DNA form, the CDR3 reads TGTGCCAGCAGCCTTCCGAATTTGGACAGGCGGGGCACAGATACGCAGTATTTT. Translation gives CASSLPNLDRRGTDTQYF.

The chain has TRBV11-1 and TRBJ2-1; 13 bases agree with TRBD2. CDR1 and CDR2 from the germline V gene are SGHAT and FQDESV (reference sequence). Losses at the gene ends were 1 base for V and 3 bases for J; bases not matched to a gene: 15. CDR3 length: 21 residues. In DNA, the CDR3 is TGTGCCAGCAGCTTAGTCCCCATCAGGACTAGCGGGAGCTCTCTCTACAATGAGCAGTTCTTC. This codes for CASSLVPIRTSGSSLYNEQFF.

V gene TRBV27 combines with J gene TRBJ2-7; 12 nucleotides agree with TRBD2. V lost 1 base and J lost 5; bases outside the gene matches: 9. The CDR3 spans 17 residues. Germline values: CDR1 MNHEY, CDR2 SMNVEV (reference sequence). The CDR3 protein is CASSLWASGRAGNEQYF. The DNA of the CDR3 is TGTGCCAGCAGTTTATGGGCTAGCGGGAGGGCGGGGAACGAGCAGTACTTC.